The T cell receptor (beta chain) under discussion was sequenced for a study of blood T cell repertoires in COVID-19. Looking at the study overall: The analysed material was cDNA or gDNA that came from T cells, B-cell-depleted T cells, or PBMCs.

Using immunoSEQ multiplex PCR, the repertoire was profiled, and TCRdb retains in-frame clones only, with some absent. The sample includes some 200,000 clones, around 84% seen only once; the top ten take almost 4.5%. The specimen was peripheral blood. The sequence was obtained from a man in his fifties or sixties with acute or convalescent COVID-19.

The CDR3 DNA reads TGTGCCAGCAGCTGGGGCCCTTCACCCCTCCACTTT. Protein sequence: CASSWGPSPLHF. The gene calls are TRBV5-6 and TRBJ1-6; possibly TRBD1 for D (5 bases). The V end lost 3 bases, the J end lost 9 bases, and 7 bases lay between the germline ends. In germline, CDR1 is SGHDT, CDR2 YYEEEE. CDR3 size: 12 residues.